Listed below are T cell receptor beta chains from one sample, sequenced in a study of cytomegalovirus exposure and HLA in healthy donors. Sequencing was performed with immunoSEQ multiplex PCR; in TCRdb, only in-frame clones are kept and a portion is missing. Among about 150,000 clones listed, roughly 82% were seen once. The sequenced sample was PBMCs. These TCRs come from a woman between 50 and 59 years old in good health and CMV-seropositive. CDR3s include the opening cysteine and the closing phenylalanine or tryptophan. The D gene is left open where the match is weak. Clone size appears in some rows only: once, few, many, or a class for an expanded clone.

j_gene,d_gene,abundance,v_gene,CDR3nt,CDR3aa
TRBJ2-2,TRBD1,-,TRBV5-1,TGCGCCAGCAGCTTGCGTCAGGGGGCGACCGGGGAGCTGTTTTTT,CASSLRQGATGELFF
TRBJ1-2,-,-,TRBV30,TGTGCCTGTTGGGACCGACGGGGGAGCTACACCTTC,CACWDRRGSYTF
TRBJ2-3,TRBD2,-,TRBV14,TGTGCCAGCAGTCAAGGGCGAGTAGCGGGGGCCTCAGATACGCAGTATTTT,CASSQGRVAGASDTQYF
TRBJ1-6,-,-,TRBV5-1,TGCGCCAGCAGCTGGGGGCCAGTCGGTTCCTCACCCCTCCACTTT,CASSWGPVGSSPLHF
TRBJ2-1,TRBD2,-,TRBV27,TGTGCCAGCAGTTCCGGGGGGGGCAACTACAATGAGCAGTTCTTC,CASSSGGGNYNEQFF
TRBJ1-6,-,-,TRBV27,TGTGCCAGCAGTTTAATAGGGGCCCCCGGAGGGAACTATAATTCACCCCTCCACTTT,CASSLIGAPGGNYNSPLHF
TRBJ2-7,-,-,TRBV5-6,TGTGCCAGCAGCTTGGCTCACAGAAGAAGCTCCTACGAGCAGTACTTC,CASSLAHRRSSYEQYF
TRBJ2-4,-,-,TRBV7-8,TGTGCCAGCAGCTTGGCTTCGGGGGCCAAAAACATTCAGTACTTC,CASSLASGAKNIQYF
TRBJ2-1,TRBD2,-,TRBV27,TGTGCCAGCAGCCCCCTAGCGGGGGCCCCCTACAATGAGCAGTTCTTC,CASSPLAGAPYNEQFF
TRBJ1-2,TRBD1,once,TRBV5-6,TGTGCCAGCAGCTTCGGGACAGGGTGGGACTATGGCTACACCTTC,CASSFGTGWDYGYTF
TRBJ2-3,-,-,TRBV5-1,TGCGCCAGCAAACCTCCGGGATTTAGCACAGATACGCAGTATTTT,CASKPPGFSTDTQYF
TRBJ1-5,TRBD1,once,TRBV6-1,TGTGCCAGCAATCCTACAGGGGGCTTTCAGCCCCAGCATTTT,CASNPTGGFQPQHF
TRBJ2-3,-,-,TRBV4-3,TGCGCCAGCAGCCAAGTTTACGGGGGGCGCACAGATACGCAGTATTTT,CASSQVYGGRTDTQYF
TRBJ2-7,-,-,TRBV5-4,TGTGCCAGCAGCTTGAGGCAGGGCTACGAGCAGTACTTC,CASSLRQGYEQYF
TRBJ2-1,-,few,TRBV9,TGTGCCAGCAGCGTAGCCCAGGACTCAGCCTTGGGTGAGCAGTTCTTC,CASSVAQDSALGEQFF
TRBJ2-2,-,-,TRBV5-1,TGCGCCAGCAGCCCACGGGGCGGTCAGGGGGGCACCGGGGAGCTGTTTTTT,CASSPRGGQGGTGELFF
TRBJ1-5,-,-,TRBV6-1,TGTGCCAGCAGAGACACCAACAATCAGCCCCAGCATTTT,CASRDTNNQPQHF
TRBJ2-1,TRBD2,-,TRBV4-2,TGTGCCAGCAGCCAAGACCCGGGACTAGCGGCAAATGAGCAGTTCTTC,CASSQDPGLAANEQFF
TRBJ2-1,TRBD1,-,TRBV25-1,TGTGCCAGCGTAAAACAGGGGGCTAGTGAGCAGTTCTTC,CASVKQGASEQFF
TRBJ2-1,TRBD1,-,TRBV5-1,TGCGCCAGCAGCGTGACAGGGGGACTCTACAATGAGCAGTTCTTC,CASSVTGGLYNEQFF
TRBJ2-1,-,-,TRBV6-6,TGTGCCAGCAGTTACGAGTGGCCGGGTTACAATGAGCAGTTCTTC,CASSYEWPGYNEQFF
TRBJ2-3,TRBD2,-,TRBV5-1,TGCGCCAGCAGCTTAACGGGACTAGCGGGGGGGCCATCTAGCACAGATACGCAGTATTTT,CASSLTGLAGGPSSTDTQYF
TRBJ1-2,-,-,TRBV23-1,TGCGCCAGCTCAATTATCTACGGCTACACCTTC,CASSIIYGYTF
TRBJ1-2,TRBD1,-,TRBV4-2,TGTGCCAGCAGCCAACCAACAGGACAGGGGGGAGGCTACACCTTC,CASSQPTGQGGGYTF
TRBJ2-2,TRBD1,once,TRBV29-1,TGCAGCGTCGACAGGGGCCTCACCGGGGAGCTGTTTTTT,CSVDRGLTGELFF
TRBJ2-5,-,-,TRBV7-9,TGTGCCAGCAGTCTAGGGGGCCAAGAGACCCAGTACTTC,CASSLGGQETQYF
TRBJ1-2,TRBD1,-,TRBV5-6,TGTGCCAGCAGCTACGGGACAGGAGGTGGCTACACCTTC,CASSYGTGGGYTF
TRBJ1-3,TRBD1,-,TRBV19,TGTGCCAGTAGGGAGAGGGGGCCTGGAAACACCATATACTTT,CASRERGPGNTIYF
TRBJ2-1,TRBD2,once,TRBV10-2,TGCGCCAGCAGTAGTCTAGCGGGGGGGGGCCATGAGCAGTTCTTC,CASSSLAGGGHEQFF
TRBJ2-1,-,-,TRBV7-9,TGTGCCAGCAGCTTAGGACAGACCTACAATGAGCAGTTCTTC,CASSLGQTYNEQFF
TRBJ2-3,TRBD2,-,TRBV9,TGTGCCAGCAGCGGAGCGGGGGGAATAGATACGCAGTATTTT,CASSGAGGIDTQYF
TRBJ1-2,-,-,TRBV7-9,TGTGCCGCCGACACTGTGGGCAGGAGGAATGGCTACACCTTC,CAADTVGRRNGYTF
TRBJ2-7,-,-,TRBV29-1,TGCAGCGTTGGGGAGGGGGTTTACGAGCAGTACTTC,CSVGEGVYEQYF
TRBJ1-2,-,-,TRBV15,TGTGCCACCAGCAGAGATTTGCAGGATGGCTACACCTTC,CATSRDLQDGYTF
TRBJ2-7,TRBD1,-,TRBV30,TGTGCCTGGAGTCCCGGACAGGGAGCTCCCGAGCAGTACTTC,CAWSPGQGAPEQYF
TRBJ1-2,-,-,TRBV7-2,TGTGCCAGCACCCTTGGGGGGTGGTATAACTATGGCTACACCTTC,CASTLGGWYNYGYTF
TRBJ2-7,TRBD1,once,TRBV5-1,TGCGCCAGCAGCCCAGGTAGACAGGGTCTGTACGAGCAGTACTTC,CASSPGRQGLYEQYF
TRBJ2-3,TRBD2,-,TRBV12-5,TGTGCTAGTGGACGCGGACTAGCGGGACCTAGCACAGATACGCAGTATTTT,CASGRGLAGPSTDTQYF
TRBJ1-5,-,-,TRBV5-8,TGTGCCAGAATAAATCAGCCCCAGCATTTT,CARINQPQHF
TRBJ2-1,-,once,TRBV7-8,TGTGCCAGCAGCTCGTCTCGCGGGGGCTTCAATGAGCAGTTCTTC,CASSSSRGGFNEQFF
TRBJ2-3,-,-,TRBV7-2,TGTGCCAGCAGCTTAGATGGGGGGAGGCAGTATTTT,CASSLDGGRQYF
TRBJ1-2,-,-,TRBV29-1,TGCAGCGTTGAATGGGCAGATAACTATGGCTACACCTTC,CSVEWADNYGYTF
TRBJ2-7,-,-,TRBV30,TGTGCCTGGAGCTCCGCGGGGCCAGGTTCCTACGAGCAGTACTTC,CAWSSAGPGSYEQYF